A single sample is the source of the 2 T cell receptor beta chains below, sequenced in a study of response to subunit inactivated influenza vaccine. Using its own MiXCR run on the RT-PCR reads, TCRdb lists one record per CDR3 protein. The data show a few hundred thousand distinct CDR3 sequences, approximately 14% seen once. Sequenced material: PBMCs from blood, taken less than 13 days after vaccination. These receptors all come from a man aged 45 to 65 who received an inactivated influenza vaccine.

V gene TRBV6-5 combines with J gene TRBJ2-6; D is unclear. With 3 bases removed from V and 0 bases from J, the gap between germline ends came to 6 bases. The CDR3 covers 15 residues. Germline V lookup: CDR1 MNHEY, CDR2 SVGAGI. CDR3 loop: CASSYKFSGANVLTF. For the CDR3, the DNA is TGTGCCAGCAGTTATAAGTTCTCTGGGGCCAACGTCCTGACTTTC.

This clonotype occurred a few times. The chain joins TRBV7-9 to TRBJ2-7; D remains unclear. The CDR3 runs 15 residues. Germline-derived CDR1 and CDR2 are SEHNR and FQNEAQ (reference sequence). Trimming took off 3 bases at V and 0 bases at J, with 12 bases between the two ends. In nucleotides, the CDR3 is TGTGCCAGCAGCTTGGTTGGACGAATCTCCTACGAGCAGTACTTC. This sequence encodes CASSLVGRISYEQYF.